The clone carrying this TCR beta chain has at least ten counts. Its antigen is not identified. This entry belongs to a study of neurological immune-mediated disorders. Study-wide results and caveats: Multiple sclerosis patients had less TCR clonal expansion than even healthy controls, unlike HTLV-1-associated myelopathy.

The cDNA was synthesized by 5'RACE incorporating 10-nucleotide random UMIs. TCRdb reprocessed the 5' RACE reads with MiXCR, giving one entry per CDR3 protein. The sample has about 95,000 distinct CDR3 sequences, approximately 3.3% seen once. Trimming shortened V by 4 bases and J by 4 bases, and 10 bases separated the two germline ends. The CDR3 length is 13 residues. The study built unsorted libraries from 2 million PBMCs kept at -80 C. The genes are TRBV12-3 or TRBV12-4 and TRBJ1-2; D is unclear. This receptor was taken from a woman under 30 with multiple sclerosis. Sequencing was performed on PBMCs. CDR3 nucleotide sequence: TGTGCCAGCAGTTATGACGGACTCTATGGCTACACCTTC. Protein: CASSYDGLYGYTF.